The 10 T cell receptor beta chains in this list originate from one sample, sequenced in a study of identical twins. Using its own MiXCR run on the 5' RACE reads, TCRdb lists one record per CDR3 protein. Among approximately 500,000 distinct CDR3 sequences listed, nearly 15% were seen once. These data also formed part of another study, on yellow fever vaccine responses in identical twins.

Sequencing was performed on CD4+ T cells sorted from blood. These receptors came from a woman under 30 in good health.

In this sample, this clonotype turned up a few times. This chain uses TRBV2 with TRBJ2-4; 9 bases align to TRBD2. The CDR3 runs to 15 residues. CDR1 is SNHLY and CDR2 is FYNNEI in the germline V gene. Germline trimming cut 9 bases from V and 0 bases from J; bases unmatched to any gene: 6. CDR3 bases: TGTGCCAGTAGCCTAGCGGGGATAGCCAAAAACATTCAGTACTTC. Protein sequence: CASSLAGIAKNIQYF.

This clonotype was seen only a few times. This chain connects TRBV12-3 or TRBV12-4 to TRBJ2-2, with D perhaps given as TRBD1 or TRBD2 (6 bases each). The CDR3 runs 15 residues. V lost 3 bases and J lost 4, with 12 bases in between. CDR3: CASSFRGVGTGELFF. CDR3 DNA: TGTGCCAGCAGTTTTAGGGGGGTCGGCACCGGGGAGCTGTTTTTT.

The J gene is TRBJ2-7, the V gene TRBV7-8; TRBD2 matches 9 bases. Germline V lookup: CDR1 SGHVS, CDR2 FQNEAQ. The CDR3 contains 19 residues. After removal of 0 bases from V and 2 bases from J, the junction contained 14 bases not matched to a gene. CDR3 amino acids: CASSLAPSRLAGLAYEQYF. CDR3 nucleotides: TGTGCCAGCAGCTTAGCCCCCTCCCGGCTAGCGGGATTAGCCTACGAGCAGTACTTC. Full variable domain (remainder filled in from reference TRBV7-8 and TRBJ2-7): GAGVSQSPRYKVAKRGQDVALRCDPISGHVSLFWYQQALGQGPEFLTYFQNEAQLDKSGLPSDRFFAERPEGSVSTLKIQRTQQEDSAVYLCASSLAPSRLAGLAYEQYFGPGTRLTVT.

In its sample, this clonotype was seen a few times. The V call is TRBV5-5, the J call TRBJ1-4, with a possible D match to TRBD1 (5 bases). The V gene lost 1 base and the J gene lost 1 base, with 8 bases spanning the gap. The CDR3 contains 15 residues. The germline V gene encodes CDR1 SGHKS and CDR2 YYEKEE (reference sequence). In DNA, the CDR3 is TGTGCCAGCAGCTTGATTGGGGGAACTAATGAAAAACTGTTTTTT. This sequence encodes CASSLIGGTNEKLFF.

This clonotype was seen a few times. This chain uses TRBV24-1 with TRBJ2-1; D is possibly TRBD1 (5 bases). With 6 bases removed from V and 8 bases from J, the gap between germline ends came to 10 bases. Looked up from germline, CDR1 is KGHDR and CDR2 is SFDVKD. CDR3 length: 12 amino acids. The CDR3 DNA follows: TGTGCCACCAGTCCAGGGTATGATGAGCAGTTCTTC. This codes for CATSPGYDEQFF.

The chain uses TRBV28 and TRBJ1-6; D might be TRBD1 (6 bases). CDR1 is MDHEN and CDR2 is SYDVKM in the germline V gene. The ends were cut back, 11 bases at V and 8 bases at J, with 19 bases in the middle. The CDR3 has 14 amino acids. The CDR3 loop reads CASARTVTDSPLHF. CDR3 in DNA: TGTGCCTCAGCCCGGACAGTCACGGATTCACCCCTCCACTTT.

This clonotype has more than one count but fewer than ten. The chain uses TRBV29-1 and TRBJ2-5; D unclear. CDR1 and CDR2 (germline): SQVTM, ANQGSEA. CDR3 size: 10 residues. V shed 1 base and J shed 5 bases, with 2 bases lying between them. The CDR3: CSVEAETQYF. In DNA, the CDR3 is TGCAGCGTTGAAGCGGAGACCCAGTACTTC.

The chain uses TRBV24-1 and TRBJ2-5; 10 bases map to TRBD1. The germline gives CDR1 KGHDR, CDR2 SFDVKD. The CDR3 runs 17 residues. V lost 4 bases to trimming and J lost 5 bases; unmatched junction nucleotides: 12. The chain's CDR3 is CATSDPAPGQGRETQYF. CDR3 nucleotides: TGTGCCACCAGTGACCCTGCGCCGGGACAGGGGAGGGAGACCCAGTACTTC.

This chain joins TRBV29-1 and TRBJ2-1; no clear D gene. The CDR3 has 10 residues. Germline loops: CDR1 SQVTM, CDR2 ANQGSEA. V lost 4 bases to trimming and J lost 5 bases, with 3 bases between them. The CDR3 DNA sequence: TGCAGCGTTGTTAACAATGAGCAGTTCTTC. This translates into CSVVNNEQFF.

Only a few counts were recorded for this clonotype. The rearrangement uses TRBV15 and TRBJ2-3; D is ambiguous. Trimming pared 0 bases from V and 1 base from J, leaving 8 bases between. Germline CDR1 is LNHNV and CDR2 is YYDKDF (reference sequence). The CDR3 runs 15 residues. The DNA for the CDR3 is TGTGCCACCAGCAGAGATTTCCGGGGCACAGATACGCAGTATTTT. Protein sequence: CATSRDFRGTDTQYF.